These 2 T cell receptor beta chains came from one sample sequenced in a study of blood T cells in healthy people across ages. The second PCR ran 7 to 11 cycles with a sample-barcoded 5' primer and J-beta primers. TCRdb called the 5' RACE reads again in MiXCR, with one record for every CDR3 protein. The sample lists some 1,800,000 distinct CDR3 sequences, approximately 40% occurring once. The material sequenced was blood. These receptors were obtained from a human donor in good health.

V gene TRBV27 combines with J gene TRBJ1-4; TRBD1 agrees at 8 bases. The germline V gene has CDR1 MNHEY and CDR2 SMNVEV (reference sequence). This CDR3 comprises 15 residues. Unmatched junction bases numbered 6, after V lost 6 bases and J lost 3 bases. The CDR3 region is CASSEGDRPNEKLFF. The CDR3 region has the DNA TGTGCCAGCAGCGAAGGGGACAGGCCTAATGAAAAACTGTTTTTT.

This clonotype has only one observation. Germline is not matched at one junction end, which may reflect a read error. The chain is built from TRBV29-1 and TRBJ1-5; D is uncertain. Germline assignment: CDR1 SQVTM and CDR2 ANQGSEA. The CDR3 sequence is 13 residues long. The CDR3 sequence: CSVGPGTDHPQHF. The CDR3 DNA sequence: TGCAGCGTTGGTCCCGGAACTGATCACCCCCAGCATTTT.